The clone carrying this TCR beta chain appeared a few times. This sample stems from a study of blood T cell repertoires in COVID-19. The table came from immunoSEQ multiplex PCR; TCRdb's copy has only in-frame clones and leaves some out. The repertoire holds tens of thousands of clones, around 88% seen once, with 15% to 20% in the top ten. This CDR3 region has 12 residues. Trimming left V 2 bases short and J 4 bases short, with 6 bases between. Germline CDR1 MNHNS, CDR2 SASEGT. The chain links TRBV6-1 to TRBJ2-7; D is uncertain. Sequencing was performed on peripheral blood. The sequence derives from a woman older than 75 with acute or convalescent COVID-19. CDR3 DNA sequence: TGTGCCAGCAGTGAATTTAATTACGAGCAGTACTTC. Its protein product is CASSEFNYEQYF.